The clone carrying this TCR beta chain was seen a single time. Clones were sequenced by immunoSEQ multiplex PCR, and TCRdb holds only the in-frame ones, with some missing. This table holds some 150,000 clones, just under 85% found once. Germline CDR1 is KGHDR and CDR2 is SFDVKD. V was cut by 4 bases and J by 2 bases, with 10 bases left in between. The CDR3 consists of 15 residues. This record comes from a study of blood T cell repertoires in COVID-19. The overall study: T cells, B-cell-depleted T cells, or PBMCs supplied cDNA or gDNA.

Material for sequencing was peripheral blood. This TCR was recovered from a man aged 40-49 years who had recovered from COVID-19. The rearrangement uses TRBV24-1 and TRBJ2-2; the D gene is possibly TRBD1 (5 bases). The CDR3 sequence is CATSELDSNTGELFF. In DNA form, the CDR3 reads TGTGCCACCAGTGAATTAGACAGTAACACCGGGGAGCTGTTTTTT.